This T cell receptor (beta chain) was sequenced for a study of radiotherapy plus CTLA-4 blockade in lung cancer. Comment on this clone: As yet, its antigen is unknown.

Only in-frame clones appear in the TCRdb table, and some are missing; sequencing was by immunoSEQ multiplex PCR. The table lists some 110,000 clones, roughly 86% of them singletons. Trimming removed 2 bases from V and 5 bases from J, with 9 bases in between. This CDR3 region has 13 residues. Germline-derived CDR1 and CDR2 are MNHEY and SMNVEV (reference sequence). Study outcomes and limitations: Best predicting response, reportedly, were early blood T cell clone dynamics, with interferon-beta.

The material was peripheral blood, obtained from a patient treated with radiotherapy plus ipilimumab. The origin of this receptor is a human donor with non-small cell lung cancer that progressed on radiotherapy plus ipilimumab. Some clones in this sample may be carry-over from other donors' samples. This chain links TRBV27 with TRBJ1-1, with TRBD1 as a possible D gene (6 bases). The CDR3 DNA reads TGTGCCAGCAGTTTAAACAGGGTGACTGAAGCTTTCTTT. This encodes CASSLNRVTEAFF.